This is a list of T cell receptor beta chains from one sample in a study of beta chain features in type 1 diabetes. Assay used: immunoSEQ multiplex PCR; TCRdb lists only in-frame clones, some missing. Of just under 150,000 clones listed, roughly a tenth were seen once; the top ten hold under 1.5%. Sequencing used naive CD4+ T cells from blood. These TCRs come from a man aged 18 to 29 in good health. Each CDR3 is given with its conserved first and last residue.

V: TRBV7-2
J: TRBJ1-2
CDR3: CASSLAGQNYGYTF

V: TRBV5-1
J: TRBJ1-4
CDR3: CASSAGDIFNEKLFF

V: TRBV27
J: TRBJ2-3
CDR3: CASSPLEGAGDTQYF

V: TRBV7-2
J: TRBJ2-7
CDR3: CASSISGSSYEQYF

V: TRBV19
J: TRBJ2-1
CDR3: CASREAGYNEQFF

V: TRBV4-3
J: TRBJ2-5
CDR3: CASSQNSGGIQETQYF

V: TRBV5-6
J: TRBJ2-7
CDR3: CASGDNPYEQYF

V: TRBV5-4
J: TRBJ2-7
CDR3: CASSSTGQGNYEQYF

V: TRBV5-1
J: TRBJ2-2
CDR3: CASSLDVGPNTGELFF

V: TRBV7-8
J: TRBJ2-7
CDR3: CASSSLASGQIFYEQYF

V: TRBV27
J: TRBJ1-2
CDR3: CASSFEQGGGYTF

V: TRBV2
J: TRBJ2-2
CDR3: CASSRQGPNTGELFF

V: TRBV5-1
J: TRBJ1-2
CDR3: CASRREAGYTF

V: TRBV7-9
J: TRBJ1-5
CDR3: CASSPGTGGNQPQHF

V: TRBV7-9
J: TRBJ2-1
CDR3: CASSPSGGSYNEQFF

V: TRBV7-2
J: TRBJ2-5
CDR3: CASSLHGGKETQYF

V: TRBV14
J: TRBJ2-6
CDR3: CASKGPVLTF

V: TRBV7-2
J: TRBJ2-3
CDR3: CASSLLANTDTQYF

V: TRBV4-3
J: TRBJ2-1
CDR3: CASSLGGSDNEQFF

V: TRBV18
J: TRBJ2-7
CDR3: CASSPTRSGAAYEQYF

V: TRBV25-1
J: TRBJ2-7
CDR3: CASSEDRADPYEQYF

V: TRBV9
J: TRBJ2-3
CDR3: CASGGGRSTDTQYF

V: TRBV7-2
J: TRBJ2-4
CDR3: CASSFKGADIQYF

V: TRBV30
J: TRBJ1-1
CDR3: CAWSRVRGTEAFF

V: TRBV9
J: TRBJ2-2
CDR3: CASKGLGTGELFF

V: TRBV11-2
J: TRBJ1-2
CDR3: CASRSTGNSVNYGYTF

V: TRBV4-1
J: TRBJ2-1
CDR3: CASSQGDSRNYNEQFF

V: TRBV28
J: TRBJ2-7
CDR3: CASSSWTGGSYEQYF

V: TRBV28
J: TRBJ2-7
CDR3: CASTGGYEQYF

V: TRBV18
J: TRBJ2-1
CDR3: CASSPPKQSSYNEQFF

V: TRBV27
J: TRBJ2-3
CDR3: CASSLFGTDTQYF

V: TRBV29-1
J: TRBJ1-1
CDR3: CSVDQTPYTEAFF

V: TRBV10-3
J: TRBJ2-5
CDR3: CAIRSGTGQQETQYF

V: TRBV9
J: TRBJ2-3
CDR3: CASSVHDGGATQYF